Each of the 8 T cell receptor beta chains below was sequenced from the same sample in a study of T-cell memory formation after mild COVID-19. TCRdb re-called the 5' RACE reads with MiXCR, one entry per CDR3 protein. The sample lists fewer than 350,000 distinct CDR3 sequences, about 15% seen once, with approximately 20% in the top ten. The sample consisted of PBMCs or a T cell subset sorted from them (not recorded which). These receptor sequences come from a man aged 18 to 35 who had mild COVID-19 (a few samples of this study predate the infection). Cell type and time point are not known.

In this sample, this clonotype turned up a few times. The genes are TRBV6-5 and TRBJ2-6; D is unresolved. Germline V gene sequence: CDR1 MNHEY, CDR2 SVGAGI. V was trimmed by 7 bases and J by 1 base, leaving 5 bases between them. CDR3 size: 13 residues. CDR3 amino acids: CASMGSGANVLTF. Here the CDR3 DNA reads TGTGCCAGCATGGGGTCTGGGGCCAACGTCCTGACTTTC.

Only a few counts were recorded for this clonotype. The chain uses TRBV10-3 and TRBJ2-6; D remains ambiguous. The CDR3 length is 14 residues. V shed 7 bases and J shed 1 base, with 8 bases lying between them. The V gene's germline CDR1 is ENHRY and CDR2 SYGVKD. The CDR3 region is CAITSSSGANVLTF. CDR3 in DNA: TGTGCCATCACTTCCTCGTCTGGGGCCAACGTCCTGACTTTC.

The J gene is TRBJ2-5, the V gene TRBV27, with D maybe TRBD2 (6 bases). The CDR3 covers 13 residues. CDR1 MNHEY and CDR2 SMNVEV come from the germline V gene (reference sequence). Trimming shortened V by 5 bases and J by 4 bases, and 11 bases separated the two germline ends. The CDR3 reads CASSGLGGETQYF. The CDR3, as DNA: TGTGCCAGCAGTGGCCTCGGGGGAGAGACCCAGTACTTC.

This clonotype was observed many times. The gene calls are TRBV9 and TRBJ2-5; 9 bases align to TRBD2. CDR1 is SGDLS and CDR2 is YYNGEE in the germline V gene. Losses at the gene ends were 0 bases for V and 4 bases for J; bases not matched to a gene: 13. This CDR3 has 18 amino acids. Here the CDR3 reads CASSVDWGSGGLGETQYF. In nucleotides, the CDR3 is TGTGCCAGCAGCGTAGACTGGGGGAGCGGGGGGCTCGGAGAGACCCAGTACTTC.

V usage is TRBV7-9 and J usage is TRBJ2-5; weak D call: TRBD2 (6 bases). Trimming took off 1 base at V and 7 bases at J, with 10 bases between the two ends. The CDR3 sequence is 13 residues long. Germline CDR1 SEHNR, CDR2 FQNEAQ (reference sequence). CDR3: CASSLDQGGTQYF. CDR3 DNA sequence: TGTGCCAGCAGCTTAGACCAGGGAGGGACCCAGTACTTC.

In regard to this clonotype: Relative to the germline gene, one junction end is altered; a read error may explain this. The gene calls are TRBV5-1 and TRBJ1-2; a possible D gene is TRBD1 (5 bases). Germline V CDR1 and CDR2: SGHRS, YFSETQ. This CDR3 is 14 amino acids long. The CDR3 nucleotides read TGCGCCAGCCGCCGCGACAGTGTCTACTATTGCTACACCTTC. This gives the protein CASRRDSVYYCYTF.

V usage is TRBV5-1 and J usage is TRBJ1-1; unclear D gene. The germline V gene has CDR1 SGHRS and CDR2 YFSETQ. V dropped 4 bases and J dropped 1 base, with 14 bases sitting between them. CDR3 length: 15 residues. CDR3 DNA sequence: TGCGCCAGCAGCCCCCACCCCGCTACGAACACTGAAGCTTTCTTT. It encodes CASSPHPATNTEAFF.

This clonotype appeared many times. The J gene is TRBJ1-5, the V gene TRBV6-1; 7 bases are a match to TRBD1. Germline CDR1 and CDR2: MNHNS and SASEGT. This CDR3 has 16 amino acids. The trim removed 8 bases at V and 4 bases at J, leaving 14 bases unmatched. The chain's CDR3 is CASVPSRQGKNQPQHF. CDR3 sequence (DNA): TGTGCCAGCGTGCCCAGTCGACAGGGAAAAAATCAGCCCCAGCATTTT.